This T cell receptor beta chain was recovered during a study of PD-1 blockade in classical Hodgkin lymphoma. Produced via immunoSEQ multiplex PCR; TCRdb's table is partial and in-frame only. The data show 80,000 to 100,000 clones, about 93% seen once. A word on this clone: Its antigen is not known.

Specified time point: cycle 4 day 1 (C4D1), after six to seven weeks of nivolumab. Every single patient, without exception, relapsed after autologous stem cell transplantation, and brentuximab vedotin exposure varied. General study results and limits: Healthy donors reportedly exceeded newly diagnosed patients in baseline TCR diversity. Complete responders entered with baseline diversity on par with newly diagnosed patients, the results showed.

The CDR3 runs to 15 residues. CDR1 and CDR2 from the germline V gene are MDHEN and SYDVKM. The V and J ends lost 6 bases and 4 bases respectively, with 19 bases between them. This rearrangement joins TRBV28 to TRBJ2-7; the D call may be TRBD1 or TRBD2 (5 bases each). The sequencing here drew on peripheral blood mononuclear cells (PBMCs), taken before the fourth cycle of nivolumab. The sequence was collected from a human donor with classical Hodgkin lymphoma. The CDR3 sequence is CASRFTGANQYEQYF. In DNA form, the CDR3 reads TGTGCCAGCAGATTCACCGGGGCCAATCAATACGAGCAGTACTTC.